The source of this TCR beta chain is a study of cytomegalovirus exposure and HLA in healthy donors. PCR involved 60 Vbeta and 13 Jbeta primers. Assay used: immunoSEQ multiplex PCR; TCRdb lists only in-frame clones, some missing. Among over 150,000 clones listed, approximately 82% were seen once. Points on this clone: What it recognizes is unknown.

CDR1 is MNHNS, CDR2 SASEGT, per germline. V lost 4 bases and J lost 5; bases outside the gene matches: 8. CDR3 length: 16 residues. Study outcomes and limitations: One later analysis reportedly identified an Asian-associated ancestry cluster that showed fewer N-insertions than the 666-donor mean. Several of the most significant clusters appeared, in a later analysis, to be linked to common viral pathogens. Differences between HLA loci emerged in a later analysis of TCR association rates, with DRB1 most and HLA-C fewest. The investigators catalogued 150 or so TCR beta chains as cytomegalovirus-associated.

The TCR was taken from a male donor in good health and CMV-seronegative. Material: PBMCs. This chain connects TRBV6-1 to TRBJ1-2; 12 nucleotides agree with TRBD1. This CDR3 is CASSVLGQGAGYGYTF. CDR3 DNA sequence: TGTGCCAGCAGTGTCCTGGGACAGGGGGCGGGATATGGCTACACCTTC.